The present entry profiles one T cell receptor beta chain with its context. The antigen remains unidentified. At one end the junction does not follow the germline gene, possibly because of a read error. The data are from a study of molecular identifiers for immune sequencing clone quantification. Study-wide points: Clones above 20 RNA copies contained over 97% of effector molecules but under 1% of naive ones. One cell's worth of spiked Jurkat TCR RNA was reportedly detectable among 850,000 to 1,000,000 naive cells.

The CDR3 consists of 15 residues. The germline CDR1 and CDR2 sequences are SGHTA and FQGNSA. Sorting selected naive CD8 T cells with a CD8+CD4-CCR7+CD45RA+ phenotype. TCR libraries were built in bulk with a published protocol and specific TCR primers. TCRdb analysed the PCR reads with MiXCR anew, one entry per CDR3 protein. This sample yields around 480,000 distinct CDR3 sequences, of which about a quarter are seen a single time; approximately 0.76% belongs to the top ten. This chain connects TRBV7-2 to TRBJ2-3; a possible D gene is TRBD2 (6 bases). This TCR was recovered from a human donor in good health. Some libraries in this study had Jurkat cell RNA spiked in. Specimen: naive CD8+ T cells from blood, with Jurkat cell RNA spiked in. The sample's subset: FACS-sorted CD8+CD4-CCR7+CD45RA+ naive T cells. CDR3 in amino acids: CASSLVGGSTNTQYF. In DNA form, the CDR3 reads TGTGCCAGCAGCTTAGTTGGGGGGTCCACAAATACGCAGTATTTT.